These 27 T cell receptor beta chains originate from one sample sequenced in a study of PD-1 blockade in classical Hodgkin lymphoma (dated by TCRdb to 2018 to 2021). This specimen's time point label, per the study, means: cycle 4 day 1 (C4D1), after more than 5 weeks of nivolumab. Relapse after autologous stem cell transplantation had occurred in all trial patients, and cohorts A, B and C were distinguished by prior brentuximab vedotin exposure. The library was produced with the immunoSEQ multiplex PCR assay. TCRdb carries this immuneACCESS record with in-frame sequences only. Its versions omit some clonotypes, under half of them owing to an unresolved V gene in the studies checked, with the rest unexplained. Here the sample has about 89,000 clones; approximately 90% occur a single time. Under 3.5% of the sample is in the top ten clones. Specimen: peripheral blood mononuclear cells (PBMCs), collected before the fourth cycle of nivolumab. These receptors were collected from a human donor with classical Hodgkin lymphoma.

The chain joins TRBV9 to TRBJ2-3; a possible D gene is TRBD2 (5 bases). The germline gives CDR1 SGDLS, CDR2 YYNGEE. The CDR3 contains 16 residues. The V end was cut by 4 bases, the J end by 6 bases, with 21 bases between. CDR3: CASSPRGLTHTDTQYF. The CDR3 bases are TGTGCCAGCAGCCCTCGAGGACTCACTCATACGGATACGCAGTATTTT.

The chain is built from TRBV29-1 and TRBJ2-7; tentatively, D is TRBD2 (6 bases). V was clipped by 3 bases and J by 5 bases, with 14 bases between them. This CDR3 is built from 13 residues. Germline V gene lookup returns CDR1 SQVTM and CDR2 ANQGSEA. In DNA form, the CDR3 reads TGCAGCGTTGATATTTCGGGAGCGGACGAGCAGTACTTC. This sequence encodes CSVDISGADEQYF.

This clone has a single count. The V and J genes are TRBV7-9 and TRBJ2-7; TRBD1 might be the D (5 bases). Germline V gene sequence: CDR1 SEHNR, CDR2 FQNEAQ (reference sequence). V lost 3 bases and J 3 bases, leaving 12 bases between the germline ends. This CDR3 region has 14 residues. The CDR3 region is CASSFQGTHYEQYF. CDR3 nucleotides: TGTGCCAGCAGCTTCCAGGGCACCCACTACGAGCAGTACTTC.

The chain uses TRBV18 and TRBJ1-6, with a weak D call TRBD1 (5 bases). Trimming cost V 2 bases and J 10 bases, with 18 bases left between them. CDR1 and CDR2 (germline): KGHSH, LQKENI. This CDR3 is built from 16 residues. CDR3 protein: CASSPTLSSEGSPLHF. Here the CDR3 DNA reads TGTGCCAGCTCACCAACCCTTAGTAGTGAGGGGTCACCCCTCCACTTT.

This chain uses TRBV5-6 with TRBJ1-5; D not certain. The CDR3 runs to 13 residues. The V end lost 2 bases, the J end lost 3 bases, and 6 bases lay between the germline ends. Germline assignment: CDR1 SGHDT and CDR2 YYEEEE. The CDR3 coding sequence is TGTGCCAGCAGCTTATCCTTCAATCAGCCCCAGCATTTT. As protein: CASSLSFNQPQHF.

This clone was detected only once. J is TRBJ2-5 and V is TRBV4-2; 9 bases line up with TRBD2. The CDR3 runs to 17 residues. Trimming cost V 0 bases and J 1 base; bases outside gene matches: 6. Germline CDR1 and CDR2: LGHNA and YNFKEQ. The chain's CDR3 is CASSQDGSGGFQETQYF. DNA of the CDR3: TGTGCCAGCAGCCAAGACGGTAGCGGGGGTTTCCAAGAGACCCAGTACTTC.

This chain joins TRBV2 and TRBJ2-1; 8 positions match TRBD2. V gave up 4 bases and J gave up 6 bases; unmatched junction bases: 5. Germline CDR1 and CDR2: SNHLY and FYNNEI. This CDR3 spans 14 amino acids. The DNA for the CDR3 is TGTGCCAGCAGTGGGGGACTAGTCAGCAATGAGCAGTTCTTC. As protein: CASSGGLVSNEQFF. The complete variable domain, with remaining parts taken from reference TRBV2 and TRBJ2-1, reads EPEVTQTPSHQVTQMGQEVILRCVPISNHLYFYWYRQILGQKVEFLVSFYNNEISEKSEIFDDQFSVERPDGSNFTLKIRSTKLEDSAMYFCASSGGLVSNEQFFGPGTRLTVL.

In its sample, this clone was seen a few times. V and J are TRBV10-1 and TRBJ1-1; D remains ambiguous. The CDR3 has 14 amino acids. In germline, CDR1 is WNHNN, CDR2 SYGVQD (reference sequence). V lost 6 bases, J lost 3 bases, and 14 bases lay in between. The CDR3 region is CASRSDPPDTEAFF. The CDR3 DNA reads as TGCGCCAGCAGATCCGACCCTCCAGACACTGAAGCTTTCTTT.

The chain combines TRBV29-1 with TRBJ1-1; D is ambiguous. This CDR3 contains 16 residues. Germline V lookup: CDR1 SQVTM, CDR2 ANQGSEA. The V end was cut by 0 bases, the J end by 0 bases, with 14 bases between. The CDR3 region is CSVEELTALMNTEAFF. The CDR3 DNA is TGCAGCGTTGAAGAGTTGACTGCCCTTATGAACACTGAAGCTTTCTTT.

A single count supports this clone. CDR3 sequence reads: CASSYSGGLEAFF. The CDR3 DNA reads TGTGCCAGCAGTTACTCAGGGGGCCTTGAAGCTTTCTTT. The rearrangement links TRBV6-5 to TRBJ1-1; 7 nucleotides align to TRBD1. Unmatched junction bases numbered 2, after V lost 0 bases and J lost 7 bases. CDR1 and CDR2 from the germline V gene are MNHEY and SVGAGI. The CDR3 spans 13 residues.

This chain connects TRBV7-7 to TRBJ2-5; D not resolved. Trimming cost V 3 bases and J 3 bases, with 11 bases left between them. The CDR3 is 14 residues long. Germline values: CDR1 SSHAT, CDR2 FNYEAQ (reference sequence). The CDR3 here is CASSFVGGEETQYF. The CDR3 region has the DNA TGTGCCAGCAGCTTCGTAGGTGGGGAAGAGACCCAGTACTTC.

The V call is TRBV4-1, the J call TRBJ1-2; D perhaps matches TRBD1 (5 bases). There are 12 residues in the CDR3. V lost 0 bases and J 7 bases, leaving 6 bases between the germline ends. Germline assignment: CDR1 MGHRA and CDR2 YSYEKL. The CDR3 sequence is CASSQDGGGYTF. CDR3 DNA sequence: TGCGCCAGCAGCCAAGATGGGGGTGGCTACACCTTC.

As regards this clone: No conserved phenylalanine or tryptophan is present at the end of the CDR3, so a read error is the likely explanation. The chain couples TRBV14 to TRBJ1-1; 11 bases fit TRBD1. Germline V lookup: CDR1 SGHDN, CDR2 FVKESK. There are 17 residues in the CDR3. The V segment lost 1 base and the J segment 5 bases; nucleotides outside the gene matches: 9. This CDR3 is CASSQVWTGGFGTEAFL. The CDR3 bases are TGTGCCAGCAGCCAAGTGTGGACAGGGGGCTTTGGGACTGAAGCTTTCCTT.

The V and J genes are TRBV6-6 and TRBJ2-2, with unresolved D. The CDR3 spans 11 residues. V was pared by 7 bases and J by 5 bases, with 5 bases between. Germline values: CDR1 MNHNY, CDR2 SVGAGI (reference sequence). CDR3: CASTYTGELFF. In DNA form, the CDR3 reads TGTGCCAGCACTTATACCGGGGAGCTGTTTTTT.

The chain joins TRBV10-3 to TRBJ2-3; the match to TRBD1 covers 12 bases. CDR1 is ENHRY and CDR2 is SYGVKD in the germline V gene. The CDR3 sequence is 15 residues long. V gave up 2 bases and J gave up 6 bases; unmatched junction bases: 3. The chain's CDR3 is CAISERGQGADTQYF. DNA for the CDR3: TGTGCCATCAGTGAGAGGGGACAGGGGGCGGATACGCAGTATTTT.

This chain connects TRBV19 to TRBJ2-6; no clear D gene. This CDR3 spans 12 amino acids. CDR1 and CDR2 from the germline V gene are LNHDA and SQIVND (reference sequence). V lost 1 base and J 5 bases, leaving 0 bases between the germline ends. DNA of the CDR3: TGTGCCAGTAGTATAGGGGCCAACGTCCTGACTTTC. Protein: CASSIGANVLTF.

This chain connects TRBV5-6 to TRBJ1-1; D is undetermined. Per germline, CDR1 SGHDT and CDR2 YYEEEE. The CDR3 is made up of 13 amino acids. Trimming left V 0 bases short and J 6 bases short, with 9 bases between. The DNA of the CDR3 is TGTGCCAGCAGCTTGGGCAGGAGGTCTGAAGCTTTCTTT. Its translation is CASSLGRRSEAFF.

This chain links TRBV7-2 with TRBJ2-2; D is undetermined. This CDR3 is built from 14 residues. V shed 5 bases and J shed 4 bases, with 11 bases lying between them. Germline CDR1 is SGHTA and CDR2 is FQGNSA. The CDR3 spells CASSPASRTGELFF. CDR3 nucleotide sequence: TGTGCCAGCAGCCCGGCCTCACGCACCGGGGAGCTGTTTTTT.

The chain is built from TRBV11-2 and TRBJ2-2; 8 bases are shared with TRBD2. From germline, CDR1 is SGHAT and CDR2 FQNNGV. This CDR3 comprises 16 residues. Trimming removed 3 bases from V and 3 bases from J; junction bases left unmatched: 6. CDR3 sequence reads: CASSFGGAWDTGELFF. In DNA form, the CDR3 reads TGTGCCAGCAGCTTCGGGGGGGCCTGGGACACCGGGGAGCTGTTTTTT.

The rearrangement uses TRBV6-1 and TRBJ2-5, with D possibly TRBD1 on 5 matching bases. Germline V gives CDR1 MNHNS, CDR2 SASEGT. Trimming took 0 bases from V and 7 from J, leaving 9 bases between them. This CDR3 is built from 13 residues. The CDR3 loop reads CASSEAGRGTQYF. The CDR3 nucleotides read TGTGCCAGCAGTGAAGCTGGAAGGGGGACCCAGTACTTC.

This rearrangement joins TRBV4-1 to TRBJ2-7, with D perhaps matching TRBD1 or TRBD2 (5 bases each). Per germline, CDR1 MGHRA and CDR2 YSYEKL. The V and J ends lost 0 bases and 2 bases respectively, with 11 bases between them. CDR3 length: 15 residues. Here the CDR3 reads CASSQEGDATYEQYF. The CDR3, as DNA: TGCGCCAGCAGCCAAGAGGGGGACGCCACCTACGAGCAGTACTTC.

Written as DNA, the CDR3 is TGTGCTAGTGGTTCTATCGTCGGGGCAGGACTAAGCTCTGGAAACACCATATATTTT. Residues: CASGSIVGAGLSSGNTIYF. The chain links TRBV12-5 to TRBJ1-3; a possible D gene is TRBD1 (5 bases). Trimming removed 4 bases from V and 0 bases from J, with 22 bases in between. CDR1 and CDR2 from the germline V gene are LGHNT and FRNRAP. CDR3 length: 19 residues. Looking up the rest from reference TRBV12-5 and TRBJ1-3 gives the full variable domain: DARVTQTPRHKVTEMGQEVTMRCQPILGHNTVFWYRQTMMQGLELLAYFRNRAPLDDSGMPKDRFSAEMPDATLATLKIQPSEPRDSAVYFCASGSIVGAGLSSGNTIYFGEGSWLTVV.

The genes are TRBV11-2 and TRBJ2-7; 7 nucleotides match TRBD1. The CDR3 has 15 amino acids. CDR1 SGHAT and CDR2 FQNNGV come from the germline V gene. The V segment lost 5 bases and the J segment 5 bases; nucleotides outside the gene matches: 12. The CDR3 DNA sequence: TGTGCCAGCAGCAGGGTTAGGACAGGAGTTCACGAGCAGTACTTC. Translated: CASSRVRTGVHEQYF.

The genes are TRBV7-3 and TRBJ2-5, with 10 positions matching TRBD2. With V trimmed by 8 bases and J by 3 bases, 3 bases remained unmatched. Germline CDR1 and CDR2: SGHTA and FQGTGA. The CDR3 spans 13 residues. This CDR3 is CASQGLAEETQYF. In nucleotides, the CDR3 is TGTGCCAGCCAAGGACTAGCGGAAGAGACCCAGTACTTC.

The chain couples TRBV5-4 to TRBJ2-3; 8 bases fit TRBD2. Germline loops: CDR1 SGHNT, CDR2 YYREEE (reference sequence). CDR3 length: 14 residues. The V gene end was trimmed by 4 bases and the J gene end by 5 bases; junction bases not matched to a gene: 6. The CDR3 DNA sequence: TGTGCCAGCAGCGGGGGACTAGTGAGAGATACGCAGTATTTT. It is translated as CASSGGLVRDTQYF.

This clone came up a few times. This chain links TRBV29-1 with TRBJ1-5; D may be TRBD1 (5 bases). With 5 bases removed from V and 1 base from J, the gap between germline ends came to 6 bases. Germline CDR1 and CDR2: SQVTM and ANQGSEA. The CDR3 is 12 residues long. CDR3 bases: TGCAGCGTTTGGGACAGCAATCAGCCCCAGCATTTT. Amino acid sequence: CSVWDSNQPQHF.

The chain carries TRBV7-9 and TRBJ1-4; 7 bases agree with TRBD1. Germline V lookup: CDR1 SEHNR, CDR2 FQNEAQ (reference sequence). V dropped 4 bases and J dropped 7; count of bases not matched to a gene: 6. The CDR3 is made up of 14 amino acids. The CDR3 reads CASSSLGGVEKLFF. CDR3 coding DNA: TGTGCCAGCAGCTCACTAGGGGGCGTTGAAAAACTGTTTTTT.